Detailed here is one TCR beta chain. This clonotype was seen a handful of times. Its antigen specificity is not known. One base away there is no much larger clone; base qualities are not given. Ophthalmopathy patients had moderately to severely active disease, Clinical Activity Score of at least 3, NOSPECS grade of at least 4, and duration under 3 months. The study excluded patients with uncontrolled infections, other autoimmune diseases, pregnancy or lactation. Clinical symptoms, serum thyroxine and TRAb, thyroid ultrasound, and orbital computed tomography formed the basis for the diagnoses. Ficoll-Paque density gradient centrifugation was used to isolate PBMCs from around 10 ml of fresh peripheral blood. Total RNA was extracted with Trizol reagent, and quality was checked on an Agilent 2100 Bioanalyzer. This entry is derived from a study of T cells in Graves' hyperthyroidism and ophthalmopathy (dated by TCRdb to the late 2010s). Concerning the study at large: Peripheral blood samples were taken at initial diagnosis, before any treatment was given. A discovery cohort of about 100 patients, fewer than 50 with Graves' ophthalmopathy and 55 to 65 with stable Graves' hyperthyroidism, was used to find distinguishing TCR V-J signatures. Prospective prediction of ophthalmopathy was tested in an independent validation cohort consisting of 18 hyperthyroidism patients and over 15 patients who later progressed to ophthalmopathy. The 100 discovery patients were randomly divided into training and test sets at a 7:3 ratio. In about 6 Graves' hyperthyroidism patients, the study also compared T-cell repertoires from thyroid tissue with T-cell repertoires from blood. Following sampling, methimazole starting at 30 mg daily was given to hyperthyroidism patients, and high-dose intravenous methylprednisolone was given to ophthalmopathy patients. TCR Vbeta CDR3 sequencing of 130 to 150 peripheral blood samples (43 ophthalmopathy, over 70 hyperthyroidism and some 17 progressor patients) is reported in the paper.

TCR beta CDR3 regions were amplified from RNA transcripts. The TCR CDR3 was subjected to a first round of RT-PCR using the HTBI primer set and the Qiagen OneStep RT-PCR kit. A second multiplex PCR round built the libraries, followed by size selection and purification. Paired-end sequencing of the libraries was performed with 100 bp reads on an Illumina HiSeq2000. The study's processing was this. SOAPnuke was used to process the raw data, removing reads that contained adapters or uncalled bases, had a mean Phred below 15, or lacked an exact match to the constant primer or identifier. High-quality paired reads were merged with COPE v1.2.5, and unique nucleotide sequences were defined as clonotypes. MiTCR v1.1 was used to align clonotypes to the IMGT TRBV, TRBD and TRBJ reference segments. The analysis included only V-J combinations with a frequency above 0.0001, which together covered over 98% of the repertoires. A TCS score was defined as the ratio of F50 (clonal expansion) to E x V (chaos), with BLOSUM62-based TCRdist applied between CDR3 peptides within each V-J. Welch's t-statistics and random forest reduced around 510 V-J features to about 12, which were used in a naive Bayes classifier (R e1071). The similarity between thyroid and blood repertoires was quantified using the Morisita-Horn index. Using fastp trimming at Q25 and MiXCR clonotype assembly, TCRdb reanalyzed the public sequencing data and kept in-frame beta chains. Duplicate CDR3 protein sequences are folded into a single record with the most common DNA and genes. It is TCRdb's table, rather than the study itself, that gives the V and J calls and clone size. Present in this sample are 640,000 or so distinct CDR3 sequences, approximately 14% of which were seen just once. The ten largest clones take up over 3.5% of the sample.

Overall results and qualifications from the work: Blood samples also contained most of the expanded thyroid clonotypes (frequency above 0.001), which suggests that blood repertoires may reflect thyroid immune responses. In validation, the model predicted progression to ophthalmopathy a median of roughly six months before onset, with approximately 68% sensitivity and more than 72% specificity. A 13 V-J signature model separated ophthalmopathy from stable hyperthyroidism, with 87.88% sensitivity and about 81% specificity in cross-validation and 80%/75% in testing. No statistical method was used to set the sample size in advance, and investigators knew the group allocation.

The clonotype was recovered from a woman in her 40s with Graves' ophthalmopathy. The sample comprised blood.

Here the CDR3 is given as CASSSGVANTGELFF. The base sequence is TGTGCCAGCAGCTCAGGGGTTGCGAACACCGGGGAGCTGTTTTTT. The sequence is built from TRBV7-2 and TRBJ2-2, and perhaps TRBD1 as D gene, on 6 matching bases. V was cut back by 4 bases and J by 0 bases, leaving a gap of 9 bases between them. The germline V gene sets CDR1 to SGHTA and CDR2 to FQGNSA. Its CDR3 holds 15 amino acids, cysteine through phenylalanine. The DNA shown is the 45-base CDR3, in frame from base 1.